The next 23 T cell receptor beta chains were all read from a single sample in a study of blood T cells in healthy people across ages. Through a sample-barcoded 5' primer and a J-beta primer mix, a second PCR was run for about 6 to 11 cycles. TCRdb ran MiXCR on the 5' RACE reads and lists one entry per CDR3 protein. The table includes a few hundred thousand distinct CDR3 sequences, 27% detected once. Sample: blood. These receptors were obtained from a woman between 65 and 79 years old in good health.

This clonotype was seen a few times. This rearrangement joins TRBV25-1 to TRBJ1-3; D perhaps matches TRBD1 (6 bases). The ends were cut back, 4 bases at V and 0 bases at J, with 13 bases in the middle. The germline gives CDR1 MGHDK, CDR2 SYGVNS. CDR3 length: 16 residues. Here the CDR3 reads CASSASDSISGNTIYF. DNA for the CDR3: TGTGCCAGCAGTGCCTCGGACAGCATCTCTGGAAACACCATATATTTT.

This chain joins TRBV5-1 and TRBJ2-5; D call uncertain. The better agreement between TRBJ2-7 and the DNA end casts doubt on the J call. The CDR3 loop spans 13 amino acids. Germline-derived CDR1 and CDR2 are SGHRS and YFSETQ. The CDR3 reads CASSLVIFGEQYF. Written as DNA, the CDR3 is TGCGCCAGCAGCTTGGTCATATTCGGCGAGCAGTACTTC.

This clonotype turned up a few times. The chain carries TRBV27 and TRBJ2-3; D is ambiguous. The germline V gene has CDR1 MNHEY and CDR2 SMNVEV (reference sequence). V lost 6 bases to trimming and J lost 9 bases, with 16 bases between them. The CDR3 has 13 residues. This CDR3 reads CASRRGAVPTQYF. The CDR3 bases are TGTGCCAGCAGACGTGGCGCTGTCCCAACGCAGTATTTT.

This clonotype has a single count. The CDR3 is CASSSRGGWSYTF. In DNA form, the CDR3 reads TGCGCCAGCAGCTCGAGGGGAGGGTGGAGCTACACCTTC. The chain recombines TRBV5-1 with TRBJ1-2; D is possibly TRBD1 (5 bases). V was shortened by 3 bases and J by 9 bases, with 15 bases between the two germline ends. The CDR3 has 13 amino acids. Germline V gene sequence: CDR1 SGHRS, CDR2 YFSETQ.

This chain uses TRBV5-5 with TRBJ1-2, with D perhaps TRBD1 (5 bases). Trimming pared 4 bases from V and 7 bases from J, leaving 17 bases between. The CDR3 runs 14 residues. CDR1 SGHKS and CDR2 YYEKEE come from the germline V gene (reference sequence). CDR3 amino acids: CASSPGTPGSGYTF. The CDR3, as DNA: TGTGCCAGCAGCCCTGGAACCCCAGGGTCTGGCTACACCTTC.

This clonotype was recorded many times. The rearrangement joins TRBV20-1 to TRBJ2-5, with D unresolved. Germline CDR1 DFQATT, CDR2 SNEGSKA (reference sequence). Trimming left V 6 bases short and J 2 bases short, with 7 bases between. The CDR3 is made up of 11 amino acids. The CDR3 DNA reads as TGCAGTGCCCGGCTTCAAGAGACCCAGTACTTC. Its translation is CSARLQETQYF.

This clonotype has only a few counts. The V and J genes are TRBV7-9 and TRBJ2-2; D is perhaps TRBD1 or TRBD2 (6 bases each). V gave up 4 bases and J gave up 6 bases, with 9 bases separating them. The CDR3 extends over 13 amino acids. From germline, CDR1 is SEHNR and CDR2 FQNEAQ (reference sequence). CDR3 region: CASSSEGAGELFF. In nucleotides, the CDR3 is TGTGCCAGCAGCTCGGAGGGGGCCGGGGAGCTGTTTTTT. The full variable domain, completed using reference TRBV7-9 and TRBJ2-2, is DTGVSQNPRHKITKRGQNVTFRCDPISEHNRLYWYRQTLGQGPEFLTYFQNEAQLEKSRLLSDRFSAERPKGSFSTLEIQRTEQGDSAMYLCASSSEGAGELFFGEGSRLTVL.

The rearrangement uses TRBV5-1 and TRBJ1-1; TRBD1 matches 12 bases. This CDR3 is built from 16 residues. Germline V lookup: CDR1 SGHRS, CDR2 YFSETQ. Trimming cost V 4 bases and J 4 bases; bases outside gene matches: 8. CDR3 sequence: CASSGTGGARGTEAFF. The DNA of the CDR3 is TGCGCCAGCAGCGGGACAGGGGGCGCAAGGGGCACTGAAGCTTTCTTT.

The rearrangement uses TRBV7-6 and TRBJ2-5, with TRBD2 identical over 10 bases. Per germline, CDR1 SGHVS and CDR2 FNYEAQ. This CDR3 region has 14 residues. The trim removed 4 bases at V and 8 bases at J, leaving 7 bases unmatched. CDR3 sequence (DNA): TGTGCCAGCAGCTCTAGCGGGGGACCCGAAACCCAGTACTTC. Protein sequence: CASSSSGGPETQYF.

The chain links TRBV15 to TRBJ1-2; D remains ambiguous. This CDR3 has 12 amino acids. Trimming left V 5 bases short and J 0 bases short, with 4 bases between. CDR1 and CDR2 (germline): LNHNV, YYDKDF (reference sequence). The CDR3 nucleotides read TGTGCCACCAGCGGCGCTAACTATGGCTACACCTTC. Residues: CATSGANYGYTF.

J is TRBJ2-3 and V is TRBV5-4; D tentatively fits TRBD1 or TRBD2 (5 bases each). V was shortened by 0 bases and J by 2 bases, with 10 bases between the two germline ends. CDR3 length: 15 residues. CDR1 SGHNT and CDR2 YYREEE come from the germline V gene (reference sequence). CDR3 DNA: TGTGCCAGCAGCTTGGGAGGGGCCAACACAGATACGCAGTATTTT. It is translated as CASSLGGANTDTQYF.

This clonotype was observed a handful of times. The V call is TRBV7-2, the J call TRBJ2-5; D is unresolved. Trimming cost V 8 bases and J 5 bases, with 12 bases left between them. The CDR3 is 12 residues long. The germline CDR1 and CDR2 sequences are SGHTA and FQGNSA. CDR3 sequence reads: CASGVRLETQYF. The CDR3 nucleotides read TGTGCCAGCGGGGTGCGGTTGGAGACCCAGTACTTC.

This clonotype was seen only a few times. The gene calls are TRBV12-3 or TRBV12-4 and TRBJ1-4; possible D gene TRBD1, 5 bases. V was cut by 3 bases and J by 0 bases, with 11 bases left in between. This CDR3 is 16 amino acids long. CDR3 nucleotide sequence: TGTGCCAGCAGTTTTAGGGGCCAAGCAACTAATGAAAAACTGTTTTTT. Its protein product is CASSFRGQATNEKLFF.

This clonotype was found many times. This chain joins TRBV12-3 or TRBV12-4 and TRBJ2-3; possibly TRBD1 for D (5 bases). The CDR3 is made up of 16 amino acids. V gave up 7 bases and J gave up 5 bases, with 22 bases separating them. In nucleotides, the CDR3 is TGTGCCAGCACCCCTTCATGGGCAGGGATCGGAGATACGCAGTATTTT. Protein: CASTPSWAGIGDTQYF.

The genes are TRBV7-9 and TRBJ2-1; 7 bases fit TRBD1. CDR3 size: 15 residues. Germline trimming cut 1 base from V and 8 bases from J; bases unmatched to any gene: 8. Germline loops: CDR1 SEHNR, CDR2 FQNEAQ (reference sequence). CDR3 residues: CASSLGGGAGYEQFF. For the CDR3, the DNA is TGTGCCAGCAGCTTAGGAGGGGGCGCAGGTTATGAGCAGTTCTTC.

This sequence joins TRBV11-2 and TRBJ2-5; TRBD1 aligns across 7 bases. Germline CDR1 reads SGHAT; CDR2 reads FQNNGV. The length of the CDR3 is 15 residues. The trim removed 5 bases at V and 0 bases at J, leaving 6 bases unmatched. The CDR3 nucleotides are TGTGCCAGCAGCCTGGGACAGACGTACCAAGAGACCCAGTACTTC. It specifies CASSLGQTYQETQYF.

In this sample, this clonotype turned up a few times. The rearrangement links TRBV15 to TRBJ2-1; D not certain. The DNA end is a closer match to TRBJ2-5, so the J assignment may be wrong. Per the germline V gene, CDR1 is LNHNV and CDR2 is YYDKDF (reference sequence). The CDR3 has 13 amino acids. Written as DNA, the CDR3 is TGTGCCACCGGTGTGAGGAGAGAAGAGACCCAGTACTTC. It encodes CATGVRREETQYF.

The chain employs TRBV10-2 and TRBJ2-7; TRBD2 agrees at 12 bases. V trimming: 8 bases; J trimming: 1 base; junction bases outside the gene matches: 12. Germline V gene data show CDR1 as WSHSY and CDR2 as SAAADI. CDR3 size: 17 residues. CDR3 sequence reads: CASQTSGGQKGSYEQYF. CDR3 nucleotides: TGCGCCAGCCAGACTAGCGGGGGTCAAAAAGGTTCCTACGAGCAGTACTTC.

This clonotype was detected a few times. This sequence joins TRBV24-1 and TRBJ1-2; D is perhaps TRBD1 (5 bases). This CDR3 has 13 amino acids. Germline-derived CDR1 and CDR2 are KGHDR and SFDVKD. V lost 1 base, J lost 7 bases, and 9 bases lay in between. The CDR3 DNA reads TGTGCCACCAGTGATTTAGCCGGGACTGGCTACACCTTC. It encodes CATSDLAGTGYTF.

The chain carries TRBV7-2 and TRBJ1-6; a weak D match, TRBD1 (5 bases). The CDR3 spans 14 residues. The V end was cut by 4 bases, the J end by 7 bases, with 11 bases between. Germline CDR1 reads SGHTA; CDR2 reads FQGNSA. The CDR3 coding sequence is TGTGCCAGCAGCTGGGACCCATTAAATTCACCCCTCCACTTT. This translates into CASSWDPLNSPLHF.

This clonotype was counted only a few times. The CDR3 loop is CSARGQGNRGQDTQYF. Written as DNA, the CDR3 is TGCAGTGCTAGAGGACAAGGGAACAGGGGCCAAGATACGCAGTATTTT. This sequence joins TRBV20-1 and TRBJ2-3, with 7 bases identical to TRBD1. The germline V gene encodes CDR1 DFQATT and CDR2 SNEGSKA (reference sequence). The length of the CDR3 is 16 residues. V was pared by 1 base and J by 5 bases, with 12 bases of the junction left unmatched.

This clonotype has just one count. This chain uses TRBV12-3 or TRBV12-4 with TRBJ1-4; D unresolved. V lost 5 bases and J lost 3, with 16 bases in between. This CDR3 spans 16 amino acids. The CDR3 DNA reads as TGTGCCAGCAGTAACACTATGGACCCAGCTAATGAAAAACTGTTTTTT. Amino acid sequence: CASSNTMDPANEKLFF.

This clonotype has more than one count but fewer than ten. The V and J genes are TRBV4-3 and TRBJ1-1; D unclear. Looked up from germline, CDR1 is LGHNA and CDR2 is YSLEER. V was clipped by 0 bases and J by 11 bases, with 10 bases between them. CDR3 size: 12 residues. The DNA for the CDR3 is TGCGCCAGCAGCCAAGATAGCACTAGGGCTTTCTTT. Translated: CASSQDSTRAFF.